This T cell receptor (beta chain) appears in the sequencing data of a study of PD-1 blockade in classical Hodgkin lymphoma. Study-wide background: Nivolumab dosed at 3 mg/kg went to patients intravenously every 2 weeks. Findings of the study overall: Similar baseline diversity was found in complete responders and newly diagnosed patients. Newly diagnosed patients were said to have less baseline TCR diversity than healthy donors did.

The data were produced by immunoSEQ multiplex PCR, yet TCRdb's version contains in-frame clones alone and is incomplete. The table shows approximately 10,000 clones, with about 87% occurring only once. CDR1 and CDR2 (germline): MDHEN, SYDVKM. V was cut by 7 bases and J by 0 bases, with 13 bases left in between. This CDR3 region has 15 residues. For this clone: Its antigen remains unidentified.

Time point described: cycle 4 day 1 (C4D1), after 5 to 7 weeks of nivolumab. All the patients suffered relapse after autologous stem cell transplantation, and brentuximab vedotin exposure differed. Sample: peripheral blood mononuclear cells (PBMCs), taken before the fourth cycle of nivolumab. The chain uses TRBV28 and TRBJ1-5; no clear D gene. This TCR was recovered from a human donor with classical Hodgkin lymphoma. CDR3 sequence: CASTLDGYSNQPQHF. CDR3 coding DNA: TGTGCCAGCACCTTGGACGGATATAGCAATCAGCCCCAGCATTTT.